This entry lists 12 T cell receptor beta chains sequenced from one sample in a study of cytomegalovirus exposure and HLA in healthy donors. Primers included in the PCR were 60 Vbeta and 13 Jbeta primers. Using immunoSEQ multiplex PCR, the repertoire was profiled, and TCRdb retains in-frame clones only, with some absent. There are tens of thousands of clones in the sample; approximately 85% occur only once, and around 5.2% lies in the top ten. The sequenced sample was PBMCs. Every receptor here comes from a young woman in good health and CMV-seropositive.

The CDR3 DNA reads TGCGCCAGCAGCGTACAGGCTCCAGAGACCCAGTACTTC. This translates into CASSVQAPETQYF. The J gene is TRBJ2-5, the V gene TRBV5-1, with D maybe TRBD1 (5 bases). This CDR3 is 13 amino acids long. V was trimmed by 4 bases and J by 4 bases, leaving 11 bases between them. The germline V gene has CDR1 SGHRS and CDR2 YFSETQ.

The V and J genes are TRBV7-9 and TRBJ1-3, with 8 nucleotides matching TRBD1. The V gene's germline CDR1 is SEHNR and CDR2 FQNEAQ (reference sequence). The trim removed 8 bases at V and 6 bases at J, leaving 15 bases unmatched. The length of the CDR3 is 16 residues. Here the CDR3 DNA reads TGTGCCAGCTCCGACAAAGGGACAGGAGCTTTAAACACCATATATTTT. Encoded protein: CASSDKGTGALNTIYF.

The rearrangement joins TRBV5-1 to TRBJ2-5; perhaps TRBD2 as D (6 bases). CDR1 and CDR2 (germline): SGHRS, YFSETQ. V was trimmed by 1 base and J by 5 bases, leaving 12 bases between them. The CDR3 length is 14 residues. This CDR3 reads CASSLFPGRETQYF. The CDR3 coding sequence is TGCGCCAGCAGCTTGTTTCCGGGGAGGGAGACCCAGTACTTC.

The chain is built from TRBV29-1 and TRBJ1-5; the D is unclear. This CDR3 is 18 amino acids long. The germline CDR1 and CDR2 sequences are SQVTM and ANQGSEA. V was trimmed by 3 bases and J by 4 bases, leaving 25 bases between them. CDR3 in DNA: TGCAGCGTTGATTTTCCTAGAGGTTCTACCTCCCCGAATCAGCCCCAGCATTTT. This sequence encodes CSVDFPRGSTSPNQPQHF.

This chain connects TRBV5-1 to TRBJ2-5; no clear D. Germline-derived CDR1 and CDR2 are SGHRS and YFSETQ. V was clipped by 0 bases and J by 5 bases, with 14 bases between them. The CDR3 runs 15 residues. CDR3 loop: CASSLDGRYRETQYF. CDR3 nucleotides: TGCGCCAGCAGCTTGGACGGTAGATATCGTGAGACCCAGTACTTC. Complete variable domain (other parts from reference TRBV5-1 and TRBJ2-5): KAGVTQTPRYLIKTRGQQVTLSCSPISGHRSVSWYQQTPGQGLQFLFEYFSETQRNKGNFPGRFSGRQFSNSRSEMNVSTLELGDSALYLCASSLDGRYRETQYFGPGTRLLVL.

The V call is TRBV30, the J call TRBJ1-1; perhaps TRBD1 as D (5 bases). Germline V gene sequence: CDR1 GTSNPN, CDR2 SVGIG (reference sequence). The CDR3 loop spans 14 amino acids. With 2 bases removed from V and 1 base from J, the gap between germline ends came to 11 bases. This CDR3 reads CAWSLRQTNTEAFF. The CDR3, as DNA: TGTGCCTGGAGTCTGCGACAGACGAACACTGAAGCTTTCTTT.

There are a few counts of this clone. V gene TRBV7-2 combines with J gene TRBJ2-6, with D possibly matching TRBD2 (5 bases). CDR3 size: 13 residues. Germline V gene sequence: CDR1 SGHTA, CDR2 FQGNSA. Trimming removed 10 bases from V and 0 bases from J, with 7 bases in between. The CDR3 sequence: CATGDSGANVLTF. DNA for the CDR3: TGTGCCACCGGGGACTCTGGGGCCAACGTCCTGACTTTC. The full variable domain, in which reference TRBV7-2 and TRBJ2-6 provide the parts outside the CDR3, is GAGVSQSPSNKVTEKGKDVELRCDPISGHTALYWYRQSLGQGLEFLIYFQGNSAPDKSGLPSDRFSAERTGGSVSTLTIQRTQQEDSAVYLCATGDSGANVLTFGAGSRLTVL.

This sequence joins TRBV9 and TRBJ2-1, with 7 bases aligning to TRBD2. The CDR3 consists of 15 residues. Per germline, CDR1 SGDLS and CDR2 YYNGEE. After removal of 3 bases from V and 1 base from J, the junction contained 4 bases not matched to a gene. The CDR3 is CASSGGRGSYNEQFF. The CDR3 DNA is TGTGCCAGCAGCGGAGGGCGGGGGTCCTACAATGAGCAGTTCTTC.

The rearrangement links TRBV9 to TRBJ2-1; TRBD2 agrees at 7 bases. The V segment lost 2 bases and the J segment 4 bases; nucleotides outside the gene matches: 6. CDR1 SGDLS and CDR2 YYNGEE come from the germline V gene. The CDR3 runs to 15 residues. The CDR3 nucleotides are TGTGCCAGCAGCGTCCTCTCTAGCGGATACAATGAGCAGTTCTTC. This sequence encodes CASSVLSSGYNEQFF.

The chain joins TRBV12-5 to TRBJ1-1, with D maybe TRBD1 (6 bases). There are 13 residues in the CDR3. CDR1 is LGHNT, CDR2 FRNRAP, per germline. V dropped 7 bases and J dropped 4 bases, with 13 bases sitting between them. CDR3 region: CASARGQITEAFF. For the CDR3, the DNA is TGTGCTAGTGCCAGAGGACAGATCACTGAAGCTTTCTTT.

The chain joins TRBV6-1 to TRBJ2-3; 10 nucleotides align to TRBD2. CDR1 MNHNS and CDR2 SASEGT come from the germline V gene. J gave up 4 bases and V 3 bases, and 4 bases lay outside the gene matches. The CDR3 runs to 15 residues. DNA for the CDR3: TGTGCCAGCAGTGATCTAGCGGGAGCTGCAGATACGCAGTATTTT. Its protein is CASSDLAGAADTQYF.

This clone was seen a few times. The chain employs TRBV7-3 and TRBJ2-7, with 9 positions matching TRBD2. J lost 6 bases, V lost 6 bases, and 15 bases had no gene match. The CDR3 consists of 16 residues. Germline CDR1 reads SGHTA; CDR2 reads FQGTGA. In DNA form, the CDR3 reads TGTGCCAGCAGGTCGCCCCGGACTAGCGCGAGCCCCGAGCAGTACTTC. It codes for CASRSPRTSASPEQYF.